A single sample is the source of the 29 T cell receptor beta chains below, sequenced in a study of T cells in Graves' hyperthyroidism and ophthalmopathy. There were TCR beta CDR3 regions amplified from RNA transcripts. The TCR CDR3 was amplified in a first-round RT-PCR using the HTBI primer set. MiXCR, run by TCRdb on the multiplex PCR reads, gives a single entry per CDR3 protein. The sample shows more than 500,000 distinct CDR3 sequences, about 16% of them seen only once. The specimen sequenced was blood. Receptors were obtained from a woman in her 30s with Graves' ophthalmopathy.

On this clonotype itself: This may arise from a read error, as a much more abundant clone is one base away. The rearrangement joins TRBV6-1 to TRBJ2-1, with D perhaps matching TRBD1 or TRBD2 (5 bases each). CDR1 and CDR2 (germline): MNHNS, SASEGT. The CDR3 spans 17 residues. V lost 6 bases to trimming and J lost 8 bases, with 26 bases between them. In nucleotides, the CDR3 is TGTGCCAGCAGGGGTCGGGACGGGTGTCTTGTCGTGTATGAGCAGTTCTTC. This encodes CASRGRDGCLVVYEQFF.

The rearrangement uses TRBV19 and TRBJ2-7; no reliable D call. Germline V gene data show CDR1 as LNHDA and CDR2 as SQIVND (reference sequence). V dropped 1 base and J dropped 2 bases, with 6 bases sitting between them. This CDR3 has 13 residues. The CDR3 region has the DNA TGTGCCAGTAGTATAGGGCGGACCTACGAGCAGTACTTC. Protein sequence: CASSIGRTYEQYF.

There are many counts of this clonotype. The gene calls are TRBV28 and TRBJ2-3; 9 bases align to TRBD2. Germline V CDR1 and CDR2: MDHEN, SYDVKM. CDR3 length: 15 amino acids. After removal of 3 bases from V and 2 bases from J, the junction contained 3 bases not matched to a gene. The CDR3 region has the DNA TGTGCCAGCAGTTTGTCTAGCGGGGTCACAGATACGCAGTATTTT. It codes for CASSLSSGVTDTQYF. Full variable domain (outside the CDR3, taken from reference TRBV28 and TRBJ2-3): DVKVTQSSRYLVKRTGEKVFLECVQDMDHENMFWYRQDPGLGLRLIYFSYDVKMKEKGDIPEGYSVSREKKERFSLILESASTNQTSMYLCASSLSSGVTDTQYFGPGTRLTVL.

This chain connects TRBV6-2 or TRBV6-3 to TRBJ2-1; D is unresolved. The CDR3 consists of 16 residues. The V gene lost 0 bases and the J gene lost 0 bases, with 9 bases spanning the gap. Germline CDR1 is MNHEY and CDR2 is SVGEGT. CDR3 protein: CASSYSTVSSYNEQFF. CDR3 coding DNA: TGTGCCAGCAGTTACTCGACGGTGAGCTCCTACAATGAGCAGTTCTTC.

This rearrangement joins TRBV5-1 to TRBJ2-1, with unresolved D. Looked up from germline, CDR1 is SGHRS and CDR2 is YFSETQ. This CDR3 is 15 amino acids long. Trimming stripped 5 bases from V and 7 bases from J, with 19 bases between. DNA for the CDR3: TGCGCCAGCAGTTTTTTATTAGGGCCTGGGAATGAGCAGTTCTTC. Its translation is CASSFLLGPGNEQFF.

This chain connects TRBV28 to TRBJ1-5; no firm D call. Germline lookup yields CDR1 MDHEN and CDR2 SYDVKM. The V gene lost 5 bases and the J gene lost 0 bases, with 14 bases spanning the gap. This CDR3 spans 16 amino acids. The CDR3, as DNA: TGTGCCAGCAGTCAAGAGGCGGGGTTTAGCAATCAGCCCCAGCATTTT. This gives the protein CASSQEAGFSNQPQHF.

This clonotype was observed many times. DNA for the CDR3: TGTGCCAGCAGCTCGCTGCGGACTAGCGGGAGGCCGGACGAGCAGTACTTC. It encodes CASSSLRTSGRPDEQYF. The chain is built from TRBV11-2 and TRBJ2-7; 14 bases agree with TRBD2. The CDR3 loop spans 17 amino acids. After removal of 4 bases from V and 5 bases from J, the junction contained 10 bases not matched to a gene. Germline CDR1 is SGHAT and CDR2 is FQNNGV.

This chain uses TRBV4-1 with TRBJ1-4, with 7 bases aligning to TRBD1. The CDR3 sequence is 16 residues long. CDR1 is MGHRA, CDR2 YSYEKL, per germline. The ends lost 1 base at V and 4 bases at J; junction bases unmatched: 6. The CDR3 loop reads CASSQVLNRGNEKLFF. The CDR3 DNA reads as TGCGCCAGCAGCCAAGTATTAAACAGGGGTAATGAAAAACTGTTTTTT.

Ten or more counts support this clonotype. The chain is built from TRBV30 and TRBJ2-3; possibly TRBD1 for D (6 bases). The CDR3 sequence is 12 residues long. V was trimmed by 5 bases and J by 2 bases, leaving 8 bases between them. Germline-derived CDR1 and CDR2 are GTSNPN and SVGIG (reference sequence). CDR3 sequence (DNA): TGTGCCTGGTACAGGGACACAGATACGCAGTATTTT. It encodes CAWYRDTDTQYF.

The J gene is TRBJ2-1, the V gene TRBV20-1; TRBD2 matches at 13 bases. Germline lookup yields CDR1 DFQATT and CDR2 SNEGSKA (reference sequence). The CDR3 is 16 residues long. With 0 bases clipped from V and 7 bases from J, the junction kept 6 bases outside the gene matches. In DNA, the CDR3 is TGCAGTGCTAGAGACGAGGGACTAGCGGGAATAAATGAGCAGTTCTTC. This translates into CSARDEGLAGINEQFF.

This clonotype was picked up a small number of times. At one boundary the junction diverges from the germline segment, which might be a read error. The rearrangement uses TRBV12-3 or TRBV12-4 and TRBJ2-2; D is possibly TRBD1 or TRBD2 (6 bases each). There are 12 residues in the CDR3. For the CDR3, the DNA is TGTGCCAGCAGAAACCTGGAGGGGGGGCTGTTTTTT. The encoded protein is CASRNLEGGLFF.

V gene TRBV10-1 combines with J gene TRBJ2-1; unclear D gene. Germline lookup yields CDR1 WNHNN and CDR2 SYGVQD (reference sequence). The CDR3 loop spans 12 amino acids. The V gene lost 3 bases and the J gene lost 5 bases, with 5 bases spanning the gap. CDR3 in amino acids: CASSERDNEQFF. As DNA, the CDR3 is TGCGCCAGCAGTGAACGGGACAATGAGCAGTTCTTC.

This clonotype has a count of ten or more. This chain uses TRBV5-4 with TRBJ2-5; 8 bases map to TRBD2. Looked up from germline, CDR1 is SGHNT and CDR2 is YYREEE (reference sequence). The CDR3 loop spans 16 amino acids. V trimming: 3 bases; J trimming: 0 bases; junction bases outside the gene matches: 7. CDR3 DNA sequence: TGTGCCAGCAGCTGGGGTGGAGCGGGAGACCAAGAGACCCAGTACTTC. Protein product: CASSWGGAGDQETQYF.

The rearrangement links TRBV20-1 to TRBJ2-5; unclear D gene. The germline V and J ends were trimmed by 5 bases and 0 bases, with 10 bases remaining between them. The CDR3 loop spans 13 amino acids. Germline V gene sequence: CDR1 DFQATT, CDR2 SNEGSKA (reference sequence). CDR3 residues: CSAGITYQETQYF. The CDR3 coding sequence is TGCAGTGCTGGAATTACGTACCAAGAGACCCAGTACTTC.

The chain uses TRBV27 and TRBJ2-2, with D possibly called TRBD1 or TRBD2 (5 bases each). V was pared by 6 bases and J by 5 bases, with 10 bases between. Germline V gene sequence: CDR1 MNHEY, CDR2 SMNVEV (reference sequence). The CDR3 is made up of 13 amino acids. CDR3 DNA sequence: TGTGCCAGCAGCTGGGGGATTACCGGGGAGCTGTTTTTT. It specifies CASSWGITGELFF.

This clonotype has ten or more counts. The J gene is TRBJ2-2, the V gene TRBV6-4; D gene unclear. Trimming pared 0 bases from V and 3 bases from J, leaving 5 bases between. The CDR3 covers 14 residues. CDR1 and CDR2 (germline): MRHNA, SNTAGT. The CDR3 loop reads CASSDSADTGELFF. The CDR3 DNA sequence: TGTGCCAGCAGTGACTCGGCAGACACCGGGGAGCTGTTTTTT.

This clonotype was counted at least ten times. V and J are TRBV28 and TRBJ2-7; D remains unclear. The CDR3 is 11 residues long. The germline V gene encodes CDR1 MDHEN and CDR2 SYDVKM. The V gene lost 6 bases and the J gene lost 3 bases, with 6 bases spanning the gap. CDR3 DNA sequence: TGTGCCAGCAGCTTAGTCTACGAGCAGTACTTC. Protein product: CASSLVYEQYF.

This rearrangement joins TRBV4-3 to TRBJ2-3; 8 bases map to TRBD2. The junction had 10 bases not matched to a gene; V was cut back by 1 base and J by 4 bases. CDR1 is LGHNA, CDR2 YSLEER, per germline. CDR3 length equals 17 residues. CDR3 sequence: CASSQATSGGSADTQYF. DNA for the CDR3: TGCGCCAGCAGCCAAGCAACTAGCGGCGGGAGCGCAGATACGCAGTATTTT.

V is TRBV10-2 and J is TRBJ2-1, with D unclear. Between the trimmed V and J ends, which lost 11 bases and 0 bases, there was a span of 17 bases. The V gene's germline CDR1 is WSHSY and CDR2 SAAADI. The CDR3 is made up of 15 amino acids. The CDR3 region has the DNA TGCGCCTCTGGCTCGGCGTGGACCTCCTACAATGAGCAGTTCTTC. Residues: CASGSAWTSYNEQFF.

V gene TRBV28 combines with J gene TRBJ2-1; 8 bases are a match to TRBD2. Germline lookup yields CDR1 MDHEN and CDR2 SYDVKM. The CDR3 consists of 15 residues. V lost 8 bases to trimming and J lost 4 bases; unmatched junction nucleotides: 10. CDR3 DNA sequence: TGTGCCAGCTATGACACTAGCGGCAATTACAATGAGCAGTTCTTC. Encoded protein: CASYDTSGNYNEQFF.

This clonotype was counted many times. The chain recombines TRBV29-1 with TRBJ2-5; 10 bases match TRBD2. Per the germline V gene, CDR1 is SQVTM and CDR2 is ANQGSEA. This CDR3 is 15 amino acids long. After removal of 3 bases from V and 1 base from J, the junction contained 5 bases not matched to a gene. The CDR3 coding sequence is TGCAGCGTTGAGTTTGCTAGCGGGAGCCAAGAGACCCAGTACTTC. Encoded protein: CSVEFASGSQETQYF.

In its sample, this clonotype was seen a few times. The genes are TRBV11-2 and TRBJ2-5; D remains ambiguous. The CDR3 is 14 residues long. Between the trimmed V and J ends, which lost 5 bases and 7 bases, there was a span of 17 bases. Germline CDR1 is SGHAT and CDR2 is FQNNGV. This chain's CDR3 is CASSPRRAQSTQYF. CDR3 bases: TGTGCCAGCAGCCCCCGCCGGGCGCAATCGACCCAGTACTTC.

This clonotype occurred many times. The chain recombines TRBV7-9 with TRBJ1-1, with TRBD1 matching 7 bases. Germline CDR1 and CDR2: SEHNR and FQNEAQ (reference sequence). The CDR3 has 15 amino acids. Trimming at V came to 3 bases and at J to 1 base, leaving 5 bases not matched to a gene. This CDR3 is CASSLKGQTNTEAFF. CDR3 bases: TGTGCCAGCAGCTTGAAGGGACAGACGAACACTGAAGCTTTCTTT.

The rearrangement links TRBV20-1 to TRBJ2-1; unclear D gene. The length of the CDR3 is 8 residues. From germline, CDR1 is DFQATT and CDR2 SNEGSKA (reference sequence). The CDR3 nucleotides are TGCAGAGTCAATCAACAGTTCTTC. It translates to CRVNQQFF.

This clonotype was seen many times. V gene TRBV28 combines with J gene TRBJ1-6; D uncertain. Trimming removed 2 bases at V and 5 bases at J, with 16 bases between. The germline gives CDR1 MDHEN, CDR2 SYDVKM. CDR3 size: 17 residues. CDR3 protein: CASSLILDRRDNSPLHF. DNA for the CDR3: TGTGCCAGCAGTTTAATCCTCGATCGGAGGGATAATTCACCCCTCCACTTT.

The chain is built from TRBV24-1 and TRBJ2-1, with 9 bases identical to TRBD2. CDR1 is KGHDR, CDR2 SFDVKD, per germline. The ends lost 5 bases at V and 9 bases at J; junction bases unmatched: 4. The CDR3 consists of 13 residues. CDR3 coding DNA: TGTGCCACCAGTGCGCGGGAGGGGGGTGAGCAGTTCTTC. Encoded protein: CATSAREGGEQFF.

In this sample, this clonotype turned up many times. V is TRBV7-2 and J is TRBJ2-5; the D is unclear. Looked up from germline, CDR1 is SGHTA and CDR2 is FQGNSA. The V end was cut by 4 bases, the J end by 5 bases, with 14 bases between. The CDR3 contains 14 residues. In DNA, the CDR3 is TGTGCCAGCAGCTCCCCAACGCGGCGGGAGACCCAGTACTTC. Its translation: CASSSPTRRETQYF. The whole variable domain, filled in from reference TRBV7-2 and TRBJ2-5, reads GAGVSQSPSNKVTEKGKDVELRCDPISGHTALYWYRQSLGQGLEFLIYFQGNSAPDKSGLPSDRFSAERTGGSVSTLTIQRTQQEDSAVYLCASSSPTRRETQYFGPGTRLLVL.

J is TRBJ2-1 and V is TRBV12-3 or TRBV12-4; 10 nucleotides line up with TRBD2. Trimming cost V 3 bases and J 7 bases; bases outside gene matches: 9. The CDR3 has 16 residues. The CDR3 region has the DNA TGTGCCAGCAGTTTCGCTAGCGGGAGATTGTCTAATGAGCAGTTCTTC. Translating gives CASSFASGRLSNEQFF.

This clonotype was detected only a few times. This chain links TRBV28 with TRBJ2-7, with 9 bases matching TRBD1. CDR3 length: 15 residues. CDR1 and CDR2 from the germline V gene are MDHEN and SYDVKM. The ends lost 3 bases at V and 2 bases at J; junction bases unmatched: 5. The CDR3 DNA follows: TGTGCCAGCAGTTTTTCTGACAGGGGGACCTACGAGCAGTACTTC. Protein sequence: CASSFSDRGTYEQYF.